This T cell receptor beta chain appears in the sequencing data of a study of molecular identifiers for immune sequencing clone quantification. This clonotype was observed a handful of times. Its antigen is unidentified. Study-wide results and limits: Underestimation of highly expanded clone sizes could arise where identical TCR molecules share a barcode.

TCRdb used MiXCR to reprocess the PCR reads, holding one entry per CDR3 protein. The sample includes approximately 550,000 distinct CDR3 sequences, about a fifth seen only once; the top ten take 0.84%. Input material: naive CD8+ T cells from blood, with Jurkat cell RNA spiked in. Subset in this sample: FACS-sorted CD8+CD4-CCR7+CD45RA+ naive T cells. The clonotype comes from a human donor in good health. Some libraries in this study had Jurkat cell RNA spiked in.

The CDR3 loop is CASSEASDSDEQFF. The CDR3 bases are TGTGCCAGCAGTGAAGCTAGCGACAGCGATGAGCAGTTCTTC. This chain links TRBV2 with TRBJ2-1, with D perhaps matching TRBD1 or TRBD2 (5 bases each). Trimming removed 0 bases at V and 8 bases at J, with 11 bases between. The CDR3 runs 14 residues. The germline V gene has CDR1 SNHLY and CDR2 FYNNEI.